This TCR beta chain is drawn from a study of shared clonotypes between healthy human individuals. On the study more broadly: Per donor, three plates held CD4 naive cells, three held CD4 memory, two held CD8 naive and one held CD8 memory.

This CDR3 has 17 amino acids. Germline loops: CDR1 MGHDK, CDR2 SYGVNS. Trimming stripped 3 bases from V and 0 bases from J, with 12 bases between. The assay used deep level. Profiled with immunoSEQ multiplex PCR; TCRdb holds only in-frame clones, not every one. Of about 2 million clones in the sample, about 95% are singletons; the top ten hold under 1.5%. CD45RO-negative, CCR7-selected cells formed the naive CD8 fraction, which excluded terminally differentiated effector memory CD45RA+ cells. The sample was naive CD8+ T cells sorted from blood. J is TRBJ1-6 and V is TRBV25-1; D unclear. The receptor's source is a man aged 18 to 30 in good health. The CDR3 coding sequence is TGTGCCAGCAGTGAGAGTGGAGACCTCTCCTATAATTCACCCCTCCACTTT. It specifies CASSESGDLSYNSPLHF.